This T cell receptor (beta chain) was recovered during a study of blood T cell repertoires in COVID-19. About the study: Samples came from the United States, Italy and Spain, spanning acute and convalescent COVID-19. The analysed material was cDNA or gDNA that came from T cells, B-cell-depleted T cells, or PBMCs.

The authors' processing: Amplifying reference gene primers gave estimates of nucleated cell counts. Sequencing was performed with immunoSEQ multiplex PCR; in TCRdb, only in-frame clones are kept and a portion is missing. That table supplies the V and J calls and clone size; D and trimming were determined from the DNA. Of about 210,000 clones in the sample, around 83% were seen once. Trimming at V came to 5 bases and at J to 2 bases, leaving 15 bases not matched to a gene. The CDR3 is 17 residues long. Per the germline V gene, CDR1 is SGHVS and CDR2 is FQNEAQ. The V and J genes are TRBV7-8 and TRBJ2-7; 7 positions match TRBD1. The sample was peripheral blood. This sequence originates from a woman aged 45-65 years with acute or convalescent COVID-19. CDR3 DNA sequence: TGTGCCAGCAGCCCTTCTCCTTCCGGGACAGTTACCTACGAGCAGTACTTC. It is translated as CASSPSPSGTVTYEQYF.